This passage covers 28 T cell receptor beta chains from one sample sequenced in a study of CD8+CD57+ T cells in acquired aplastic anemia. Genomic DNA acted as the template from which TCR beta VDJ combination and CDR3 sequence profiling were carried out. Each CDR3 protein gets one entry after TCRdb re-called the reads with MiXCR. The sample gives 150,000 to 200,000 distinct CDR3 sequences, under 75% of which show up once; 35% to 50% is in the top ten. The source material was sorted CD4+, CD8+, or CD8+CD57+ T cells (not recorded which) from PBMCs. The receptors were sampled from a human donor in good health.

This chain joins TRBV7-6 and TRBJ1-6; 8 bases are a match to TRBD1. V shed 2 bases, J shed 5 bases, and the junction held 5 bases outside the gene matches. In germline, CDR1 is SGHVS, CDR2 FNYEAQ. CDR3 length: 16 residues. The CDR3 DNA reads as TGTGCCAGCAGCTTAATAACAGGGGGGGATAATTCACCCCTCCACTTT. Translation: CASSLITGGDNSPLHF.

V usage is TRBV24-1 and J usage is TRBJ2-1, with a tentative D call TRBD2 (5 bases). CDR1 is KGHDR and CDR2 is SFDVKD in the germline V gene. V lost 4 bases and J lost 14, with 17 bases in between. The CDR3 length is 13 residues. CDR3 residues: CATSDPITREKFF. CDR3 bases: TGTGCCACCAGTGACCCCATAACTAGGGAAAAGTTCTTC.

This clonotype was recorded a few times. The chain joins TRBV6-1 to TRBJ2-5; 7 bases are a match to TRBD1. This CDR3 is 12 amino acids long. Trimming took 8 bases from V and 6 from J; bases not matched to a gene: 6. Germline values: CDR1 MNHNS, CDR2 SASEGT. Written as DNA, the CDR3 is TGTGCCAGCGTCCAGGGGGTAAAGACCCAGTACTTC. Amino acids: CASVQGVKTQYF.

This clonotype was seen many times. This sequence joins TRBV6-2 or TRBV6-3 and TRBJ2-7; D is perhaps TRBD1 (6 bases). The V end was cut by 5 bases, the J end by 2 bases, with 19 bases between. CDR1 and CDR2 from the germline V gene are MNHEY and SVGEGT. The CDR3 totals 16 residues. The DNA of the CDR3 is TGTGCCAGCAGTCTAAGCGACAGGCTTAACACCTACGAGCAGTACTTC. It is translated as CASSLSDRLNTYEQYF.

The rearrangement links TRBV10-3 to TRBJ2-5; D unclear. Trimming removed 2 bases at V and 3 bases at J, with 4 bases between. This CDR3 comprises 12 residues. From germline, CDR1 is ENHRY and CDR2 SYGVKD. The CDR3 DNA reads as TGTGCCATCAGTGAGGGTGAAGAGACCCAGTACTTC. Amino acids: CAISEGEETQYF.

This rearrangement joins TRBV19 to TRBJ1-1; D call uncertain. Germline CDR1 is LNHDA and CDR2 is SQIVND (reference sequence). V lost 4 bases and J lost 5, with 17 bases in between. The CDR3 length is 15 residues. The CDR3 sequence: CASSSLGRGATEAFF. CDR3 coding DNA: TGTGCCAGTAGTAGCCTAGGACGGGGAGCTACTGAAGCTTTCTTT.

The chain recombines TRBV5-1 with TRBJ2-3, with a possible D match to TRBD1 (5 bases). The CDR3 covers 16 residues. CDR1 is SGHRS and CDR2 is YFSETQ in the germline V gene. Trimming cost V 0 bases and J 0 bases, with 11 bases left between them. The CDR3 reads CASSLEVGASTDTQYF. CDR3 coding DNA: TGCGCCAGCAGCTTGGAGGTAGGGGCGAGCACAGATACGCAGTATTTT.

This clonotype was detected only once. The J gene is TRBJ2-7, the V gene TRBV10-3; D may be TRBD1 (5 bases). The germline gives CDR1 ENHRY, CDR2 SYGVKD. Trimming took 4 bases from V and 3 from J, leaving 13 bases between them. The CDR3 loop spans 14 amino acids. The CDR3 here is CAISVQGSNYEQYF. The DNA for the CDR3 is TGTGCCATCAGTGTCCAGGGAAGCAACTACGAGCAGTACTTC.

The chain combines TRBV20-1 with TRBJ2-1; D ambiguous. The CDR3 sequence is 14 residues long. Trimming left V 3 bases short and J 4 bases short, with 13 bases between. Looked up from germline, CDR1 is DFQATT and CDR2 is SNEGSKA (reference sequence). Here the CDR3 DNA reads TGCAGTGCTAGGCCGGGCTCCAAATACAATGAGCAGTTCTTC. Translating it yields CSARPGSKYNEQFF.

This chain connects TRBV7-8 to TRBJ1-2; TRBD1 aligns across 10 bases. The CDR3 runs 17 residues. Germline loops: CDR1 SGHVS, CDR2 FQNEAQ. With 5 bases clipped from V and 8 bases from J, the junction kept 17 bases outside the gene matches. The DNA of the CDR3 is TGTGCCAGCAGCCCAACGGGACAGGGGCCTCTACAGGTGGGCTACACCTTC. Translation gives CASSPTGQGPLQVGYTF.

The gene calls are TRBV7-3 and TRBJ1-6; D might be TRBD1 (5 bases). V lost 3 bases to trimming and J lost 9 bases, with 15 bases between them. CDR3 length: 15 residues. Germline-derived CDR1 and CDR2 are SGHTA and FQGTGA. CDR3: CASSFRGGMGSPLHF. The CDR3 nucleotides are TGTGCCAGCAGCTTCCGTGGGGGAATGGGTTCACCCCTCCACTTT.

In its sample, this clonotype was seen a few times. The V and J genes are TRBV7-9 and TRBJ2-1, with unresolved D. V lost 6 bases and J 6 bases, leaving 9 bases between the germline ends. The germline V gene encodes CDR1 SEHNR and CDR2 FQNEAQ (reference sequence). This CDR3 has 12 residues. CDR3 nucleotides: TGTGCCAGCAGTTATGCGAGCAATGAGCAGTTCTTC. This sequence encodes CASSYASNEQFF. Full variable domain (outside the CDR3, taken from reference TRBV7-9 and TRBJ2-1): DTGVSQNPRHKITKRGQNVTFRCDPISEHNRLYWYRQTLGQGPEFLTYFQNEAQLEKSRLLSDRFSAERPKGSFSTLEIQRTEQGDSAMYLCASSYASNEQFFGPGTRLTVL.

This chain links TRBV20-1 with TRBJ2-3, with 12 bases lining up with TRBD2. The length of the CDR3 is 16 residues. Germline CDR1 and CDR2: DFQATT and SNEGSKA (reference sequence). With V trimmed by 0 bases and J by 4 bases, 5 bases remained unmatched. The CDR3 DNA sequence: TGCAGTGCTAGAGACTGGACTAGCGGGAAGGCAGATACGCAGTATTTT. Translation gives CSARDWTSGKADTQYF.

Many counts were recorded for this clonotype. V usage is TRBV20-1 and J usage is TRBJ1-5; a weak D match, TRBD1 (5 bases). CDR1 is DFQATT and CDR2 is SNEGSKA in the germline V gene (reference sequence). Trimming cost V 1 base and J 7 bases, with 8 bases left between them. The CDR3 has 12 amino acids. In nucleotides, the CDR3 is TGCAGTGCTAGAGGTGGGGGACAGCCCCAGCATTTT. Its protein product is CSARGGGQPQHF.

This chain connects TRBV20-1 to TRBJ2-3; D is possibly TRBD2 (6 bases). V lost 0 bases, J lost 0 bases, and 19 bases lay in between. Germline lookup yields CDR1 DFQATT and CDR2 SNEGSKA (reference sequence). The CDR3 has 18 amino acids. The CDR3 DNA is TGCAGTGCTAGAGACAGGTCTAGGGTAGCGGCTAGCACAGATACGCAGTATTTT. Amino acids: CSARDRSRVAASTDTQYF.

V is TRBV5-1 and J is TRBJ2-1; tentatively, D is TRBD2 (6 bases). V lost 4 bases, J lost 13 bases, and 21 bases lay in between. The V gene's germline CDR1 is SGHRS and CDR2 YFSETQ. The CDR3 has 14 amino acids. The CDR3 DNA sequence: TGCGCCAGCAGCCCCGATAGCGGTAGCTCATCTCAGTTCTTC. Protein product: CASSPDSGSSSQFF.

In the case of this clonotype: Its ends do not fully match the called genes, so a read error is possible. The gene calls are TRBV7-6 and TRBJ2-1; TRBD2 aligns across 9 bases. Germline V gene data show CDR1 as SGHVS and CDR2 as FNYEAQ. The CDR3 loop spans 15 amino acids. Here the CDR3 DNA reads TGTGCCAGCAGTGACGTGGCTAGCGGGAACTATGAACAGTTCTTC. It encodes CASSDVASGNYEQFF.

Note on this clonotype: A read error may explain this, as a much larger clone is one base away. The chain combines TRBV6-1 with TRBJ2-7, with 11 bases that match TRBD1. The CDR3 is 14 amino acids. Germline loops: CDR1 MNHNS, CDR2 SASEGT. Trimming took 2 bases from V and 5 from J; bases not matched to a gene: 2. The CDR3 here is CASSERDRGDEQYF. CDR3 sequence (DNA): TGTGCCAGCAGTGAACGGGACAGGGGGGACGAGCAGTACTTC.

About this clonotype: This may come from a read error, since a much larger clone is one base off. This chain uses TRBV30 with TRBJ2-7, with a weak D call TRBD2 (6 bases). V was shortened by 5 bases and J by 9 bases, with 11 bases between the two germline ends. CDR3 length equals 10 residues. CDR1 and CDR2 (germline): GTSNPN, SVGIG (reference sequence). The CDR3 DNA sequence: TGTGCCTGGGGAGGGGTCGGGCAGTACTTC. This translates into CAWGGVGQYF.

The genes are TRBV6-2 or TRBV6-3 and TRBJ1-6; TRBD1 aligns across 7 bases. The V gene's germline CDR1 is MNHEY and CDR2 SVGEGT. This CDR3 comprises 16 residues. J was trimmed by 10 bases and V by 8 bases; bases with no gene match: 17. The CDR3 region has the DNA TGTGCCAGCCCTACTCTCAGGGGGGGAAATTGCTCACCCCTCCACTTT. This sequence encodes CASPTLRGGNCSPLHF.

The chain has TRBV11-2 and TRBJ2-5; D is perhaps TRBD1 or TRBD2 (7 bases each). The germline gives CDR1 SGHAT, CDR2 FQNNGV. The CDR3 length is 11 residues. V was clipped by 5 bases and J by 9 bases, with 10 bases between them. As DNA, the CDR3 is TGTGCCAGCAGCGCAGGGGGGGCCCAGTACTTC. As protein: CASSAGGAQYF.

This sequence joins TRBV2 and TRBJ1-5; D remains ambiguous. The germline V and J ends were trimmed by 4 bases and 5 bases, with 9 bases remaining between them. From germline, CDR1 is SNHLY and CDR2 FYNNEI. The CDR3 runs 13 residues. The CDR3 coding sequence is TGTGCCAGCAGTGGCGACATTTATCAGCCCCAGCATTTT. This sequence encodes CASSGDIYQPQHF.

The chain is built from TRBV5-4 and TRBJ2-7; a weak D match, TRBD2 (5 bases). Trimming took off 0 bases at V and 3 bases at J, with 16 bases between the two ends. Germline CDR1 SGHNT, CDR2 YYREEE (reference sequence). The CDR3 consists of 16 residues. The CDR3 region is CASSLGGRLAHYEQYF. The DNA of the CDR3 is TGTGCCAGCAGCTTGGGTGGGCGGCTAGCTCACTACGAGCAGTACTTC.

The gene calls are TRBV14 and TRBJ2-2, with unresolved D. Deletions cut 7 bases from V and 3 bases from J, with 9 bases between. Per germline, CDR1 SGHDN and CDR2 FVKESK. The CDR3 contains 13 residues. Written as DNA, the CDR3 is TGTGCCAGCATGTTTTACCACACCGGGGAGCTGTTTTTT. As protein: CASMFYHTGELFF.

The chain combines TRBV20-1 with TRBJ2-7; D gene ambiguous. From germline, CDR1 is DFQATT and CDR2 SNEGSKA (reference sequence). There are 11 residues in the CDR3. V gave up 3 bases and J gave up 2 bases, with 5 bases separating them. For the CDR3, the DNA is TGCAGTGCTAGTGGCACCTACGAGCAGTACTTC. Protein product: CSASGTYEQYF.

This chain links TRBV25-1 with TRBJ1-3, with 10 nucleotides matching TRBD1. The CDR3 runs 18 residues. With 4 bases clipped from V and 4 bases from J, the junction kept 13 bases outside the gene matches. Germline CDR1 and CDR2: MGHDK and SYGVNS. CDR3 in DNA: TGTGCCAGCAGTGGCCCCTCTGACAGGGGGCTAGTAGGAAACACCATATATTTT. This sequence encodes CASSGPSDRGLVGNTIYF.

This chain uses TRBV29-1 with TRBJ2-3, with 12 bases identical to TRBD2. The CDR3 extends over 17 amino acids. V shed 6 bases and J 4 bases; nucleotides not matched to a gene: 14. CDR1 is SQVTM, CDR2 ANQGSEA, per germline. The CDR3 DNA sequence: TGCAGCGTCTTGAAACCGACTAGCGGGAGTGGTCCAGATACGCAGTATTTT. This gives the protein CSVLKPTSGSGPDTQYF.

Here the CDR3 DNA reads TGTGCCAGCAGCTTAGTGGGACTAGCGGGAGAGTATACGCAGTATTTT. Its translation is CASSLVGLAGEYTQYF. The chain recombines TRBV7-8 with TRBJ2-3; TRBD2 matches 14 bases. The V gene end was trimmed by 1 base and the J gene end by 7 bases; junction bases not matched to a gene: 4. The CDR3 length is 16 residues. Per the germline V gene, CDR1 is SGHVS and CDR2 is FQNEAQ.